The present T cell receptor beta chain was sequenced within a study of CD8+ T cells in alopecia areata. Treatment indicated: oral pan-JAK inhibitor, 5-10 mg twice daily. Following RNA extraction, reverse transcription yielded cDNA that acted as the sequencing template. Generated by immunoSEQ multiplex PCR, the TCRdb table keeps only in-frame clones and is missing some. In the table there are approximately 90,000 clones, more than 65% of which are singletons. The CDR3 length is 14 residues. Between the trimmed V and J ends, which lost 3 bases and 7 bases, there was a span of 12 bases. CDR1 is SGHAT, CDR2 FQNNGV, per germline. This clone has more than one count but fewer than ten.

The material sequenced was CD8+ T cells sorted from blood, taken around week 44, from a patient treated with tofacitinib. V usage is TRBV11-2 and J usage is TRBJ2-2; D unclear. The receptor was isolated from a human donor with alopecia areata. Here the CDR3 DNA reads TGTGCCAGCAGCTTGGGTGCTGGGTTCGGGGAGCTGTTTTTT. Amino acids: CASSLGAGFGELFF.